These T cell receptor beta chains were read from a single sample in a study of radiation and T cells in renal cell carcinoma. Clones were read by immunoSEQ multiplex PCR, and TCRdb kept only the in-frame ones, dropping some. The sample holds 60,000 or so clones, more than 60% seen once. Source: blood, taken from a patient whose treatment included radiotherapy and nephrectomy. These receptors were collected from a man aged 55 to 70 with renal cell carcinoma. The CDR3 runs from the conserved cysteine through the conserved F or W. D genes are given only for firm matches. Some rows have no size entry. The others give once, few or many, or a class for an expanded clone.

d_gene	abundance	v_gene	j_gene	CDR3nt	CDR3aa
TRBD1	-	TRBV11-2	TRBJ1-2	TGTGCCAGCAGCCAGACAGGGCTTGGCTACACCTTC	CASSQTGLGYTF
-	once	TRBV6-5	TRBJ2-4	TGTGCCAGCAGTTATTCCGAGCGGCCGGGGGTCAACATTCAGTACTTC	CASSYSERPGVNIQYF
-	-	TRBV5-1	TRBJ2-1	TGCGCCAGCAGTTTTCAAAACTCGGGGGCCCGCGAGCAGTTCTTC	CASSFQNSGAREQFF
-	-	TRBV25-1	TRBJ1-2	TGTGCCAGCAGTGACTCGGACATGCTGTTTGGGGGCTACACCTTC	CASSDSDMLFGGYTF
-	-	TRBV30	TRBJ2-2	TGTGCCTGGAGTGTAGGGGGTCGCGGGGAGCTGTTTTTT	CAWSVGGRGELFF
-	-	TRBV5-4	TRBJ1-1	TGTGCCAGCAGCTTGGAATCGGTAGGGGAGACTGAAGCTTTCTTT	CASSLESVGETEAFF
-	-	TRBV19	TRBJ1-3	TGTGCCAGTAGTATAAGGACAGACACTGAACGCACCATATATTTT	CASSIRTDTERTIYF
TRBD2	many	TRBV2	TRBJ2-1	TGTGCCAGCAGATCCAGCGGGGGGGCCTTCTACAATGAGCAGTTCTTC	CASRSSGGAFYNEQFF
-	-	TRBV5-1	TRBJ2-7	TGCGCCAGCAAAACCCTAGAGGATATGGGATTGGAGCAGTACTTC	CASKTLEDMGLEQYF
TRBD2	-	TRBV5-1	TRBJ2-2	TGCGCCAGCCCCAGACTAGCGGGCAACACCGGGGAGCTGTTTTTT	CASPRLAGNTGELFF
-	-	TRBV10-1	TRBJ2-5	TGCGCCAGCAGTGAGAATGGGGGCGAGACCCAGTACTTC	CASSENGGETQYF
-	-	TRBV19	TRBJ1-4	TGTGCCAGTAGTATAAGGGGAGGGATAGGAGAAAAACTGTTTTTT	CASSIRGGIGEKLFF
-	once	TRBV19	TRBJ1-5	TGTGCCAGTAGTCCGGATACCGGCCCCGGGGATCAGCCCCAGCATTTT	CASSPDTGPGDQPQHF
-	few	TRBV15	TRBJ1-3	TGTGCCACCAGCAGATCTTCAGAACCGGGAAACACCATATATTTT	CATSRSSEPGNTIYF
-	-	TRBV6-4	TRBJ2-2	TGTGCCAGCAGTGCAAAGCCGGAGACCGGGGAGCTGTTTTTT	CASSAKPETGELFF
TRBD1	-	TRBV10-3	TRBJ1-4	TGTGCCATCAGTACGAACAGGGGGGAGACTGAAAAACTGTTTTTT	CAISTNRGETEKLFF
-	-	TRBV7-9	TRBJ2-3	TGTGCCAGCAGCTTTAGCACAGATACGCAGTATTTT	CASSFSTDTQYF
TRBD1	-	TRBV10-1	TRBJ1-2	TGCGCCAGCAGTCCCGGACAGGGTGATGGCTACACCTTC	CASSPGQGDGYTF
TRBD2	-	TRBV19	TRBJ2-1	TGTGCCAGTAGTACCTTACTGACTAGCGGACCCTACAATGAGCAGTTCTTC	CASSTLLTSGPYNEQFF
-	-	TRBV15	TRBJ1-4	TGTGCCACCAGCAGAGAAGGGTTTGAACTGTTTTTT	CATSREGFELFF
-	-	TRBV5-1	TRBJ2-1	TGCGCCAGCAGCTTGGACCCATCGGGTGAGCAGTTCTTC	CASSLDPSGEQFF
TRBD1	-	TRBV30	TRBJ1-6	TGTGCCTGGAGTCCACGGGACAGGGGCGATTCACCCCTCCACTTT	CAWSPRDRGDSPLHF
-	-	TRBV9	TRBJ1-1	TGTGCCAGCAGCGTAGCGCGGCAGGGGAACACTGAAGCTTTCTTT	CASSVARQGNTEAFF
-	-	TRBV29-1	TRBJ2-7	TGCAGCGTTGAAGGCGGGGATGCCTACGAGCAGTACTTC	CSVEGGDAYEQYF
TRBD2	-	TRBV6-1	TRBJ2-3	TGTGCCAGCAGTGGTTTTGGCGGGGGGGGGCTCCATACGCAGTATTTT	CASSGFGGGGLHTQYF
-	once	TRBV7-9	TRBJ1-2	TGTGCCAGCAGCACCACAGGGAGGAGTGGCTACACCTTC	CASSTTGRSGYTF
-	-	TRBV5-6	TRBJ2-7	TGTGCCAGCAGCTGGGACGGGGGACTCAATAGCGAGCAGTACTTC	CASSWDGGLNSEQYF
-	few	TRBV7-2	TRBJ1-2	TGTGCCAGCAGCTTAAGCGGGGGGGTTGGCTATGGCTACACCTTC	CASSLSGGVGYGYTF